Below are 27 T cell receptor beta chains sequenced from a single sample in a study of OX40 agonist ivuxolimab in advanced cancers. Assay used: immunoSEQ multiplex PCR; TCRdb lists only in-frame clones, some missing. The sample comprises 68,000 or so clones, roughly 90% of which are singletons, and roughly 8.2% rests with the top ten. This specimen consisted of CD4+ or CD8+ T cells sorted from blood, obtained in a trial of the OX40 agonist ivuxolimab. The receptors here all came from an adult with an advanced solid tumor such as melanoma, head and neck, liver or kidney cancer.

V usage is TRBV5-1 and J usage is TRBJ2-7; 8 nucleotides line up with TRBD1. The CDR3 is made up of 14 amino acids. Unmatched junction bases numbered 6, after V lost 2 bases and J lost 5 bases. Germline V gene data show CDR1 as SGHRS and CDR2 as YFSETQ. CDR3 sequence: CASSFSDRANEQYF. The CDR3 bases are TGCGCCAGCAGCTTTTCGGACAGGGCTAACGAGCAGTACTTC. Full variable domain (missing parts from reference TRBV5-1 and TRBJ2-7): KAGVTQTPRYLIKTRGQQVTLSCSPISGHRSVSWYQQTPGQGLQFLFEYFSETQRNKGNFPGRFSGRQFSNSRSEMNVSTLELGDSALYLCASSFSDRANEQYFGPGTRLTVT.

This clone was counted only a few times. This chain joins TRBV2 and TRBJ2-2; D not certain. V gave up 7 bases and J gave up 0 bases, with 12 bases separating them. CDR3 length equals 15 residues. Germline lookup yields CDR1 SNHLY and CDR2 FYNNEI. CDR3 amino acids: CASTLRPANTGELFF. The CDR3 bases are TGTGCCAGCACTCTCCGGCCAGCGAACACCGGGGAGCTGTTTTTT.

The V gene is TRBV5-1, the J gene TRBJ1-4, with TRBD1 identical over 8 bases. Trimming cost V 6 bases and J 5 bases; bases outside gene matches: 3. Per the germline V gene, CDR1 is SGHRS and CDR2 is YFSETQ. This CDR3 comprises 13 residues. The CDR3 is CASTPGGNEKLFF. CDR3 nucleotides: TGCGCCAGCACCCCAGGGGGCAATGAAAAACTGTTTTTT.

The J gene is TRBJ2-2, the V gene TRBV19; D unresolved. The CDR3 covers 15 residues. Germline loops: CDR1 LNHDA, CDR2 SQIVND (reference sequence). Between the trimmed V and J ends, which lost 4 bases and 0 bases, there was a span of 9 bases. CDR3 bases: TGTGCCAGTAGTAAGGTTACCACGAACACCGGGGAGCTGTTTTTT. It encodes CASSKVTTNTGELFF.

The chain employs TRBV28 and TRBJ1-1; 11 nucleotides agree with TRBD1. This CDR3 spans 16 amino acids. Per germline, CDR1 MDHEN and CDR2 SYDVKM. J gave up 5 bases and V 5 bases, and 10 bases lay outside the gene matches. The CDR3, as DNA: TGTGCCAGCAGTAGACCGGGACAGGGGGTTGGAACTGAAGCTTTCTTT. Translated: CASSRPGQGVGTEAFF.

Concerning this clone itself: One junction end does not reproduce the germline sequence, and a read error may be involved. The chain is built from TRBV29-1 and TRBJ1-3, with D tentatively TRBD1 (5 bases). Germline V gene data show CDR1 as SQVTM and CDR2 as ANQGSEA. The CDR3 covers 12 residues. CDR3 loop: CSVEEARGRENF. CDR3 sequence (DNA): TGCAGCGTTGAAGAGGCAAGGGGAAGGGAAAATTTT.

Only one count was recorded for this clone. J is TRBJ1-1 and V is TRBV6-6, with 10 bases that match TRBD1. With V trimmed by 6 bases and J by 0 bases, 7 bases remained unmatched. Germline CDR1 and CDR2: MNHNY and SVGAGI (reference sequence). The CDR3 length is 16 residues. CDR3 nucleotide sequence: TGTGCCAGCAGCCCCGGGACAGGGGACATGAACACTGAAGCTTTCTTT. Its translation: CASSPGTGDMNTEAFF.

The genes are TRBV11-3 and TRBJ1-1; D is ambiguous. This CDR3 spans 13 amino acids. Per germline, CDR1 SGHNT and CDR2 YENEEA. The germline V and J ends were trimmed by 4 bases and 0 bases, with 6 bases remaining between them. For the CDR3, the DNA is TGTGCCAGCAGCTCCCAGTTGAACACTGAAGCTTTCTTT. Residues: CASSSQLNTEAFF.

The chain uses TRBV5-1 and TRBJ2-7; no reliable D call. Between the trimmed V and J ends, which lost 0 bases and 0 bases, there was a span of 10 bases. Germline V CDR1 and CDR2: SGHRS, YFSETQ. There are 15 residues in the CDR3. Here the CDR3 DNA reads TGCGCCAGCAGCTTGGAGGACGCGAGCTCCTACGAGCAGTACTTC. Translated, it gives CASSLEDASSYEQYF.

V and J are TRBV7-6 and TRBJ2-5, with 7 positions matching TRBD2. The CDR3 has 13 amino acids. Germline CDR1 SGHVS, CDR2 FNYEAQ. V shed 5 bases, J shed 7 bases, and the junction held 7 bases outside the gene matches. CDR3 in amino acids: CASSPGGEVTQYF. The CDR3 bases are TGTGCCAGCAGCCCTGGGGGGGAGGTGACCCAGTACTTC.

The chain links TRBV5-6 to TRBJ2-5; TRBD1 agrees at 10 bases. Germline CDR1 reads SGHDT; CDR2 reads YYEEEE. The CDR3 has 14 residues. Trimming cost V 4 bases and J 6 bases; bases outside gene matches: 6. The CDR3 region has the DNA TGTGCCAGCAGCCCGAGACAGGGGGCACAGACCCAGTACTTC. Its translation is CASSPRQGAQTQYF.

With regard to this clone: This CDR3 is also generated by other DNA sequences in the sample. The rearrangement links TRBV5-1 to TRBJ1-1; D is perhaps TRBD1 (6 bases). Germline loops: CDR1 SGHRS, CDR2 YFSETQ. Trimming took off 3 bases at V and 1 base at J, with 10 bases between the two ends. The CDR3 spans 14 residues. CDR3 amino acids: CASSSQGANTEAFF. The CDR3 DNA reads TGCGCCAGCAGCTCACAGGGAGCGAACACTGAAGCTTTCTTT. Looking up the rest from reference TRBV5-1 and TRBJ1-1 gives the full variable domain: KAGVTQTPRYLIKTRGQQVTLSCSPISGHRSVSWYQQTPGQGLQFLFEYFSETQRNKGNFPGRFSGRQFSNSRSEMNVSTLELGDSALYLCASSSQGANTEAFFGQGTRLTVV.

The genes are TRBV10-3 and TRBJ1-3, with D possibly TRBD1 on 5 matching bases. V lost 7 bases to trimming and J lost 4 bases, with 14 bases between them. Germline-derived CDR1 and CDR2 are ENHRY and SYGVKD. CDR3 length: 14 residues. The CDR3 sequence is CAITKGPGGNTIYF. CDR3 nucleotide sequence: TGTGCCATCACAAAGGGACCGGGGGGAAACACCATATATTTT.

The genes are TRBV4-3 and TRBJ2-1, with TRBD1 matching 8 bases. The CDR3 is 14 residues long. V was clipped by 5 bases and J by 9 bases; unmatched bases: 9. Germline V gene lookup returns CDR1 LGHNA and CDR2 YSLEER. CDR3 region: CASSFGQGLSEQFF. The CDR3 region has the DNA TGCGCCAGCAGCTTCGGACAGGGTCTAAGTGAGCAGTTCTTC.

This chain links TRBV19 with TRBJ2-1; possible D gene TRBD2, 5 bases. Germline V CDR1 and CDR2: LNHDA, SQIVND (reference sequence). The V gene lost 6 bases and the J gene lost 8 bases, with 20 bases spanning the gap. The CDR3 spans 15 residues. CDR3 nucleotide sequence: TGTGCCAGTAGCCAGGTTAGCGCCTCTAGGTATGAGCAGTTCTTC. It codes for CASSQVSASRYEQFF.

The chain recombines TRBV6-5 with TRBJ2-3; 8 nucleotides align to TRBD2. The trim removed 2 bases at V and 10 bases at J, leaving 2 bases unmatched. Germline assignment: CDR1 MNHEY and CDR2 SVGAGI. The CDR3 totals 12 residues. The CDR3 is CASSYPRGAQYF. DNA for the CDR3: TGTGCCAGCAGTTACCCGCGGGGGGCGCAGTATTTT.

The J gene is TRBJ2-1, the V gene TRBV7-2; D perhaps matches TRBD2 (6 bases). Trimming shortened V by 7 bases and J by 6 bases, and 13 bases separated the two germline ends. CDR3 size: 13 residues. Germline V gene sequence: CDR1 SGHTA, CDR2 FQGNSA. CDR3 DNA: TGTGCCAGCACCACGGGACTCAGCAATGAGCAGTTCTTC. Residues: CASTTGLSNEQFF.

The genes are TRBV7-2 and TRBJ1-2; D ambiguous. The CDR3 totals 15 residues. Germline V gene sequence: CDR1 SGHTA, CDR2 FQGNSA. V was trimmed by 0 bases and J by 6 bases, leaving 14 bases between them. The CDR3 here is CASSLAGVSYNGYTF. The CDR3 DNA is TGTGCCAGCAGCTTAGCAGGCGTCTCATACAATGGCTACACCTTC.

This clone was counted only a few times. The chain couples TRBV18 to TRBJ1-5; D uncertain. The CDR3 loop spans 12 amino acids. Germline V gene data show CDR1 as KGHSH and CDR2 as LQKENI. Trimming took off 6 bases at V and 3 bases at J, with 6 bases between the two ends. Written as DNA, the CDR3 is TGTGCCAGCTCGCTTCCCAATCAGCCCCAGCATTTT. It encodes CASSLPNQPQHF.

The chain joins TRBV9 to TRBJ2-1, with 9 positions matching TRBD2. Germline-derived CDR1 and CDR2 are SGDLS and YYNGEE. Germline trimming cut 0 bases from V and 6 bases from J; bases unmatched to any gene: 7. CDR3 length: 16 amino acids. DNA for the CDR3: TGTGCCAGCAGCGTAGAGGGGACTAGCATAGGCAATGAGCAGTTCTTC. It yields the protein CASSVEGTSIGNEQFF.

The V call is TRBV7-8, the J call TRBJ1-2; 8 bases map to TRBD1. V lost 5 bases, J lost 2 bases, and 7 bases stayed unmatched. Germline V lookup: CDR1 SGHVS, CDR2 FQNEAQ. CDR3 length: 15 amino acids. CDR3 amino acids: CASSRDDRGNYGYTF. CDR3 coding DNA: TGTGCCAGCAGCCGCGACGACAGGGGCAACTATGGCTACACCTTC.

The V and J genes are TRBV9 and TRBJ1-4; D uncertain. V lost 0 bases and J 0 bases, leaving 9 bases between the germline ends. The CDR3 is 16 residues long. CDR1 SGDLS and CDR2 YYNGEE come from the germline V gene. This CDR3 reads CASSVGLGTTNEKLFF. DNA of the CDR3: TGTGCCAGCAGCGTAGGACTGGGGACAACTAATGAAAAACTGTTTTTT.

The chain recombines TRBV5-1 with TRBJ2-2; 15 bases align to TRBD2. J gave up 7 bases and V 6 bases, and 7 bases lay outside the gene matches. The length of the CDR3 is 16 residues. Germline V gene lookup returns CDR1 SGHRS and CDR2 YFSETQ. CDR3 coding DNA: TGCGCCAGCACCCGGACTAGCGGGGGGGTTGGCGGGGAGCTGTTTTTT. Protein product: CASTRTSGGVGGELFF.

The chain is built from TRBV7-9 and TRBJ2-7; D is tentatively TRBD1 or TRBD2 (5 bases each). The germline V and J ends were trimmed by 5 bases and 9 bases, with 20 bases remaining between them. Germline V lookup: CDR1 SEHNR, CDR2 FQNEAQ (reference sequence). The CDR3 has 14 amino acids. The CDR3, as DNA: TGTGCCAGCAGCCCCCAACCCACCGGGACGGTGCAGTACTTC. This translates into CASSPQPTGTVQYF.

The genes are TRBV28 and TRBJ2-4, with a tentative D call TRBD1 (6 bases). The V gene lost 4 bases and the J gene lost 1 base, with 8 bases spanning the gap. Germline CDR1 is MDHEN and CDR2 is SYDVKM. The CDR3 sequence is 14 residues long. In DNA, the CDR3 is TGTGCCAGCAGTTCCCAGGGGGCCAAAAACATTCAGTACTTC. Residues: CASSSQGAKNIQYF.

The J gene is TRBJ1-2, the V gene TRBV7-2, with 9 nucleotides matching TRBD1. J was trimmed by 4 bases and V by 0 bases; bases with no gene match: 3. Germline V gene lookup returns CDR1 SGHTA and CDR2 FQGNSA. CDR3 size: 15 residues. CDR3 DNA: TGTGCCAGCAGCTTAGCCTCGGGACAGGGCTATGGCTACACCTTC. Encoded protein: CASSLASGQGYGYTF.

The chain links TRBV19 to TRBJ1-2; D remains unclear. V was trimmed by 3 bases and J by 3 bases, leaving 8 bases between them. CDR3 length: 13 amino acids. CDR1 is LNHDA, CDR2 SQIVND, per germline (reference sequence). CDR3 loop: CASSMRPDYGYTF. For the CDR3, the DNA is TGTGCCAGTAGTATGCGCCCGGACTATGGCTACACCTTC.